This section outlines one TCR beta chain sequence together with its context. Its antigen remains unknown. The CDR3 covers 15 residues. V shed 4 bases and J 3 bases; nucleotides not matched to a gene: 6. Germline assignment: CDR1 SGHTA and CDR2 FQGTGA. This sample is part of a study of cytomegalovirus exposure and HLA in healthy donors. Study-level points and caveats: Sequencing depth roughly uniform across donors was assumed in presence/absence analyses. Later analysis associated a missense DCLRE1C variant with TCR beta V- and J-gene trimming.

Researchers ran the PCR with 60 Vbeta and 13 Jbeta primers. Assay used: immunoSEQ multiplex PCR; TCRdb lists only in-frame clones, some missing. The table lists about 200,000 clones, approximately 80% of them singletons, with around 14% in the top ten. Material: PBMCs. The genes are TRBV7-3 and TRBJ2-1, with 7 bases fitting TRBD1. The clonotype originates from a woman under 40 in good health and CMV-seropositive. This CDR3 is CASSSNPGGYNEQFF. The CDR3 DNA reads TGTGCCAGCAGCTCCAATCCAGGGGGCTACAATGAGCAGTTCTTC. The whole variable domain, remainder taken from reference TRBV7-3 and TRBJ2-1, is GAGVSQTPSNKVTEKGKYVELRCDPISGHTALYWYRQSLGQGPEFLIYFQGTGAADDSGLPNDRFFAVRPEGSVSTLKIQRTERGDSAVYLCASSSNPGGYNEQFFGPGTRLTVL.